This T cell receptor (beta chain) was found in a study of radiotherapy plus CTLA-4 blockade in lung cancer. Data came from immunoSEQ multiplex PCR; TCRdb stores just in-frame clones and leaves some out. Among about 87,000 clones, 85% to 90% were seen once, and the ten largest hold over 15%. The study's findings and limits: Reports state that early shifts in blood T cell clones, with interferon-beta, best predicted response.

A remark on this clone: What it binds is unknown.

The study gave focal radiation plus ipilimumab CTLA-4 blockade to patients with chemo-refractory metastatic non-small-cell lung cancer. The source of this sequence is a human donor with non-small cell lung cancer that progressed on radiotherapy plus ipilimumab. Sequences were derived from peripheral blood, sampled from a patient treated with radiotherapy plus ipilimumab.

The CDR3 region is CASSLDPGQPQHF. CDR3 sequence (DNA): TGTGCCAGCAGCTTAGACCCCGGTCAGCCCCAGCATTTT. The rearrangement links TRBV7-9 to TRBJ1-5; no definite D call. CDR1 is SEHNR and CDR2 is FQNEAQ in the germline V gene (reference sequence). V lost 1 base and J lost 6, with 7 bases in between. The CDR3 sequence is 13 residues long. Full variable domain (remainder filled in from reference TRBV7-9 and TRBJ1-5): DTGVSQNPRHKITKRGQNVTFRCDPISEHNRLYWYRQTLGQGPEFLTYFQNEAQLEKSRLLSDRFSAERPKGSFSTLEIQRTEQGDSAMYLCASSLDPGQPQHFGDGTRLSIL.